This TCR beta chain was sequenced in a study of blood T cell repertoires in COVID-19. As for the study in general: Sample material is recorded as cDNA or gDNA derived from T cells, B-cell-depleted T cells, or PBMCs.

Data came from immunoSEQ multiplex PCR; TCRdb stores just in-frame clones and leaves some out. The sample consists of around 190,000 clones, around 79% of them appearing once. Germline lookup yields CDR1 KGHSH and CDR2 LQKENI. The ends were cut back, 0 bases at V and 4 bases at J, with 9 bases in the middle. This CDR3 has 14 amino acids. This chain connects TRBV18 to TRBJ1-1; D remains ambiguous. Sequencing used peripheral blood. This clonotype was sampled from a woman aged 40 to 49 with COVID-19, enrolled during active disease. The CDR3 coding sequence is TGTGCCAGCTCACCACCGTCCGGGAGCACTGAAGCTTTCTTT. It translates to CASSPPSGSTEAFF.